This T cell receptor (beta chain) was identified in a study of CD8 T cells in ankylosing spondylitis. With regard to this clonotype: Its specificity is unknown.

Quantitative barcoded 5'-RACE was used to prepare TCR beta libraries. TCRdb itself ran the 5' RACE reads through MiXCR, one entry per CDR3 protein. The data show approximately 400,000 distinct CDR3 sequences, 17% seen once. Overall study results and limits: Relatively rare in peripheral blood, disease-linked clones were also CD8+. Clones tied to disease were said to be significantly enriched in matched ankylosing spondylitis synovial fluid. Prior literature has documented some motif variants in synovial fluid and blood from reactive arthritis. The study identified a TCR beta motif of roughly eight highly homologous variants that appeared characteristic of ankylosing spondylitis blood.

Germline lookup yields CDR1 MDHEN and CDR2 SYDVKM. Trimming left V 4 bases short and J 0 bases short, with 9 bases between. The CDR3 consists of 14 residues. The chain has TRBV28 and TRBJ1-1; D not certain. The sequence derives from a male donor with ankylosing spondylitis. What was sequenced was blood, either unsorted or a sorted T cell fraction (not recorded which). The CDR3 is CASSSYYMNTEAFF. DNA for the CDR3: TGTGCCAGCAGTTCCTACTATATGAACACTGAAGCTTTCTTT. Drawing the rest from reference TRBV28 and TRBJ1-1, the complete variable domain is DVKVTQSSRYLVKRTGEKVFLECVQDMDHENMFWYRQDPGLGLRLIYFSYDVKMKEKGDIPEGYSVSREKKERFSLILESASTNQTSMYLCASSSYYMNTEAFFGQGTRLTVV.